The 30 T cell receptor beta chains in this list originate from one sample, sequenced in a study of cytomegalovirus exposure and HLA in healthy donors. Profiled with immunoSEQ multiplex PCR; TCRdb holds only in-frame clones, not every one. The sample records under 400,000 clones, 88% being singletons. Sequencing was performed on PBMCs. Receptors originate from a man aged 25-40 years in good health and CMV-seronegative.

The chain carries TRBV29-1 and TRBJ2-7, with TRBD1 matching over 10 bases. The CDR3 is 13 amino acids. After removal of 7 bases from V and 2 bases from J, the junction contained 5 bases not matched to a gene. Germline CDR1 is SQVTM and CDR2 is ANQGSEA. In DNA form, the CDR3 reads TGCAGCGCCCGGACAGGGGGGCCCTACGAGCAGTACTTC. Translated: CSARTGGPYEQYF.

V gene TRBV19 combines with J gene TRBJ1-2; perhaps TRBD1 as D (5 bases). The CDR3 runs to 13 residues. The ends were cut back, 0 bases at V and 8 bases at J, with 10 bases in the middle. Germline lookup yields CDR1 LNHDA and CDR2 SQIVND (reference sequence). Here the CDR3 DNA reads TGTGCCAGTAGTATAGAAGGGGCAATAGGCTACACCTTC. This sequence encodes CASSIEGAIGYTF.

As regards this clone: Other nucleotide sequences from this sample produce the same CDR3. The chain joins TRBV5-4 to TRBJ1-2; D is undetermined. With 0 bases removed from V and 4 bases from J, the gap between germline ends came to 7 bases. The germline V gene encodes CDR1 SGHNT and CDR2 YYREEE (reference sequence). The CDR3 is 13 amino acids. This CDR3 reads CASSLGGGYGYTF. DNA for the CDR3: TGTGCCAGCAGCTTGGGGGGAGGCTATGGCTACACCTTC.

The gene calls are TRBV6-5 and TRBJ2-1; possible D gene TRBD1, 7 bases. The germline CDR1 and CDR2 sequences are MNHEY and SVGAGI. The CDR3 totals 14 residues. The germline V and J ends were trimmed by 6 bases and 10 bases, with 19 bases remaining between them. The CDR3 protein is CASSPGQEGVEQFF. Here the CDR3 DNA reads TGTGCCAGCAGCCCTGGACAGGAGGGCGTAGAGCAGTTCTTC.

The gene calls are TRBV19 and TRBJ1-2; possible D gene TRBD1, 6 bases. The CDR3 spans 13 residues. The V and J ends lost 7 bases and 8 bases respectively, with 17 bases between them. Germline assignment: CDR1 LNHDA and CDR2 SQIVND (reference sequence). The CDR3 DNA reads as TGTGCCAGTATGGTGGCAGGGGCTAGCGGCTACACCTTC. Protein product: CASMVAGASGYTF.

This clone was found once. J is TRBJ1-5 and V is TRBV10-1; 7 bases fit TRBD1. The CDR3 runs to 16 residues. Losses at the gene ends were 0 bases for V and 6 bases for J; bases not matched to a gene: 8. Germline CDR1 reads WNHNN; CDR2 reads SYGVQD (reference sequence). CDR3 amino acids: CASSESRQGSTQPQHF. CDR3 bases: TGCGCCAGCAGTGAGTCGCGACAGGGAAGTACTCAGCCCCAGCATTTT.

Comments on this clone: Other DNA sequences within the sample encode an identical CDR3. The chain has TRBV18 and TRBJ2-3, with a tentative D call TRBD1 (5 bases). CDR3 length: 12 residues. CDR1 is KGHSH and CDR2 is LQKENI in the germline V gene. Trimming took off 2 bases at V and 6 bases at J, with 6 bases between the two ends. The CDR3 spells CASSPRGDTQYF. The CDR3 DNA reads as TGTGCCAGCTCACCAAGGGGTGATACGCAGTATTTT.

This chain joins TRBV7-9 and TRBJ1-3; D gene unclear. Germline loops: CDR1 SEHNR, CDR2 FQNEAQ (reference sequence). CDR3 length: 15 amino acids. Deletions cut 1 base from V and 2 bases from J, with 9 bases between. The CDR3 DNA reads as TGTGCCAGCAGCTTAGGGGCAATAGCTGGAAACACCATATATTTT. Its protein is CASSLGAIAGNTIYF.

The chain has TRBV6-1 and TRBJ1-4; tentative D call: TRBD1 (6 bases). CDR3 length equals 14 residues. Germline V CDR1 and CDR2: MNHNS, SASEGT. The germline V and J ends were trimmed by 6 bases and 7 bases, with 15 bases remaining between them. The chain's CDR3 is CASRRAGVGEKLFF. CDR3 coding DNA: TGTGCCAGCAGGCGGGCAGGGGTTGGTGAAAAACTGTTTTTT.

This clone appeared a few times. The J gene is TRBJ1-6, the V gene TRBV25-1, with D possibly being TRBD1 (5 bases). Germline loops: CDR1 MGHDK, CDR2 SYGVNS. This CDR3 region has 15 residues. V dropped 3 bases and J dropped 6 bases, with 12 bases sitting between them. The CDR3 region has the DNA TGTGCCAGCAGTGACCGGGACTTACCTAATTCACCCCTCCACTTT. As protein: CASSDRDLPNSPLHF.

This clone is a singleton in its sample. The chain carries TRBV2 and TRBJ1-2, with D tentatively TRBD1 (6 bases). This CDR3 spans 15 amino acids. Germline V gives CDR1 SNHLY, CDR2 FYNNEI. The V end was cut by 8 bases, the J end by 3 bases, with 19 bases between. The chain's CDR3 is CASQPRGAGDYGYTF. The DNA of the CDR3 is TGTGCCAGCCAGCCGCGGGGGGCCGGTGACTATGGCTACACCTTC.

CDR3 amino acids: CASSPQKQSFSGNTIYF. CDR3 DNA: TGTGCCAGCAGCCCGCAGAAACAGAGTTTTTCTGGAAACACCATATATTTT. This chain uses TRBV7-2 with TRBJ1-3; unclear D gene. Trimming stripped 5 bases from V and 1 base from J, with 18 bases between. The length of the CDR3 is 17 residues. Germline-derived CDR1 and CDR2 are SGHTA and FQGNSA.

This clone is a singleton in its sample. The V and J genes are TRBV4-3 and TRBJ1-1; D remains ambiguous. Looked up from germline, CDR1 is LGHNA and CDR2 is YSLEER. Trimming stripped 0 bases from V and 1 base from J, with 6 bases between. The CDR3 covers 14 residues. The CDR3 reads CASSQDEGNTEAFF. Here the CDR3 DNA reads TGCGCCAGCAGCCAAGATGAGGGGAACACTGAAGCTTTCTTT.

This clone was detected a few times. The chain couples TRBV6-5 to TRBJ1-6; the D gene is possibly TRBD1 (5 bases). V lost 10 bases, J lost 9 bases, and 19 bases lay in between. The CDR3 is made up of 14 amino acids. Germline assignment: CDR1 MNHEY and CDR2 SVGAGI. CDR3 in amino acids: CATHPRGEASPLHF. DNA of the CDR3: TGTGCCACCCACCCTCGGGGGGAGGCTTCACCCCTCCACTTT.

The chain links TRBV5-1 to TRBJ2-2, with D possibly TRBD2 on 6 matching bases. The CDR3 has 16 amino acids. Germline-derived CDR1 and CDR2 are SGHRS and YFSETQ. The germline V and J ends were trimmed by 3 bases and 1 base, with 13 bases remaining between them. CDR3 region: CASSSRDSWNTGELFF. The DNA for the CDR3 is TGCGCCAGCAGCTCCCGGGACTCTTGGAACACCGGGGAGCTGTTTTTT.

The chain uses TRBV5-1 and TRBJ2-5, with 7 bases identical to TRBD2. CDR3 length: 14 residues. The V gene end was trimmed by 0 bases and the J gene end by 5 bases; junction bases not matched to a gene: 4. Germline CDR1 and CDR2: SGHRS and YFSETQ. CDR3 DNA: TGCGCCAGCAGCTTGGGAGGGAGGGATGAGACCCAGTACTTC. It is translated as CASSLGGRDETQYF.

This rearrangement joins TRBV5-5 to TRBJ2-2, with TRBD1 as a possible D gene (6 bases). Between the trimmed V and J ends, which lost 2 bases and 2 bases, there was a span of 10 bases. Germline V gene data show CDR1 as SGHKS and CDR2 as YYEKEE (reference sequence). This CDR3 contains 15 residues. The CDR3 loop reads CASSLRGLNTGELFF. The CDR3 nucleotides read TGTGCCAGCAGCTTAAGGGGGTTAAACACCGGGGAGCTGTTTTTT. The whole variable domain, filled in from reference TRBV5-5 and TRBJ2-2, reads DAGVTQSPTHLIKTRGQQVTLRCSPISGHKSVSWYQQVLGQGPQFIFQYYEKEERGRGNFPDRFSARQFPNYSSELNVNALLLGDSALYLCASSLRGLNTGELFFGEGSRLTVL.

V usage is TRBV6-5 and J usage is TRBJ1-5, with TRBD1 matching over 9 bases. The CDR3 has 15 residues. With V trimmed by 6 bases and J by 6 bases, 9 bases remained unmatched. Germline V gene lookup returns CDR1 MNHEY and CDR2 SVGAGI. Here the CDR3 DNA reads TGTGCCAGCAGCACTACAGGGGGCGCAACTCAGCCCCAGCATTTT. Protein sequence: CASSTTGGATQPQHF.

The chain combines TRBV6-6 with TRBJ1-1; D uncertain. V lost 0 bases and J 1 base, leaving 3 bases between the germline ends. CDR3 length equals 13 residues. CDR1 is MNHNY, CDR2 SVGAGI, per germline (reference sequence). The CDR3 DNA reads as TGTGCCAGCAGTTACTCTAAGAACACTGAAGCTTTCTTT. The encoded protein is CASSYSKNTEAFF.

V gene TRBV5-6 combines with J gene TRBJ1-4; 7 bases fit TRBD1. The germline CDR1 and CDR2 sequences are SGHDT and YYEEEE. Trimming cost V 3 bases and J 9 bases; bases outside gene matches: 8. The CDR3 has 14 amino acids. CDR3 residues: CASSSDRFGKKLFF. The CDR3 nucleotides are TGTGCCAGCAGCTCGGACAGGTTCGGTAAAAAACTGTTTTTT.

This chain joins TRBV29-1 and TRBJ1-2, with TRBD1 matching over 7 bases. V lost 6 bases to trimming and J lost 8 bases; unmatched junction nucleotides: 12. The CDR3 loop spans 13 amino acids. The germline CDR1 and CDR2 sequences are SQVTM and ANQGSEA. CDR3 DNA sequence: TGCAGCGTCAACAGGGGACCAGGTGAGGGCTACACCTTC. Its translation: CSVNRGPGEGYTF.

This chain links TRBV15 with TRBJ2-5, with D tentatively TRBD2 (7 bases). The V gene's germline CDR1 is LNHNV and CDR2 YYDKDF (reference sequence). V gave up 3 bases and J gave up 5 bases, with 13 bases separating them. This CDR3 has 14 residues. For the CDR3, the DNA is TGTGCCACCAGCAGTGGGGGGGCAGGGGAGACCCAGTACTTC. Translation gives CATSSGGAGETQYF. Filled out from reference TRBV15 and TRBJ2-5, the complete variable domain reads DAMVIQNPRYQVTQFGKPVTLSCSQTLNHNVMYWYQQKSSQAPKLLFHYYDKDFNNEADTPDNFQSRRPNTSFCFLDIRSPGLGDTAMYLCATSSGGAGETQYFGPGTRLLVL.

This clone came up once. J is TRBJ1-5 and V is TRBV7-9; D gene unclear. The CDR3 totals 15 residues. Trimming took off 2 bases at V and 4 bases at J, with 12 bases between the two ends. Germline V lookup: CDR1 SEHNR, CDR2 FQNEAQ (reference sequence). CDR3 residues: CASSLLGGPNQPQHF. The CDR3 DNA sequence: TGTGCCAGCAGCTTACTGGGTGGGCCGAATCAGCCCCAGCATTTT.

This clone was counted between two and nine times. V is TRBV30 and J is TRBJ1-1; D gene ambiguous. This CDR3 comprises 13 residues. V was pared by 2 bases and J by 4 bases, with 11 bases between. The germline V gene encodes CDR1 GTSNPN and CDR2 SVGIG (reference sequence). CDR3 nucleotide sequence: TGTGCCTGGAGTCCCCTTTCGGGCACTGAAGCTTTCTTT. Its protein product is CAWSPLSGTEAFF. Variable domain in full (rest from reference TRBV30 and TRBJ1-1): SQTIHQWPATLVQPVGSPLSLECTVEGTSNPNLYWYRQAAGRGLQLLFYSVGIGQISSEVPQNLSASRPQDRQFILSSKKLLLSDSGFYLCAWSPLSGTEAFFGQGTRLTVV.

J is TRBJ2-7 and V is TRBV5-6; the D gene is possibly TRBD1 (6 bases). V lost 2 bases and J lost 3, with 18 bases in between. From germline, CDR1 is SGHDT and CDR2 YYEEEE. There are 16 residues in the CDR3. CDR3 sequence: CASSFGVAGVGYEQYF. CDR3 bases: TGTGCCAGCAGCTTTGGAGTTGCAGGGGTGGGCTACGAGCAGTACTTC.

The chain links TRBV11-2 to TRBJ1-1; D unclear. V dropped 5 bases and J dropped 3 bases, with 13 bases sitting between them. The CDR3 has 14 residues. Germline CDR1 is SGHAT and CDR2 is FQNNGV. CDR3 nucleotide sequence: TGTGCCAGCAGCCGAGGGCTGGGTGACACTGAAGCTTTCTTT. Translation: CASSRGLGDTEAFF.

This clone has only one observation. V and J are TRBV6-5 and TRBJ1-1, with D perhaps matching TRBD1 (5 bases). The CDR3 runs to 15 residues. V lost 7 bases and J lost 3, with 18 bases in between. Germline V lookup: CDR1 MNHEY, CDR2 SVGAGI. The CDR3 sequence: CASILFGGLDTEAFF. The CDR3 DNA is TGTGCCAGCATCCTCTTCGGGGGGTTGGACACTGAAGCTTTCTTT.

The CDR3 sequence is CASSIGQGAGSYEQYF. CDR3 nucleotide sequence: TGTGCCAGTAGTATTGGCCAGGGGGCAGGGTCCTACGAGCAGTACTTC. The rearrangement links TRBV19 to TRBJ2-7, with 8 bases that match TRBD1. The germline CDR1 and CDR2 sequences are LNHDA and SQIVND (reference sequence). The CDR3 has 16 residues. V shed 3 bases and J 1 base; nucleotides not matched to a gene: 8.

This clone was counted only a few times. The rearrangement uses TRBV5-1 and TRBJ1-2; no firm D call. Germline V gene lookup returns CDR1 SGHRS and CDR2 YFSETQ. The CDR3 has 12 residues. Trimming cost V 4 bases and J 5 bases, with 9 bases left between them. The CDR3 sequence is CASSLSRYGYTF. As DNA, the CDR3 is TGCGCCAGCAGCCTGTCGAGGTATGGCTACACCTTC.

V usage is TRBV9 and J usage is TRBJ1-1; 10 bases align to TRBD1. The germline gives CDR1 SGDLS, CDR2 YYNGEE. V shed 4 bases and J 4 bases; nucleotides not matched to a gene: 10. The CDR3 contains 16 residues. The CDR3 region is CASSPSGTGVSTEAFF. DNA of the CDR3: TGTGCCAGCAGCCCTTCGGGGACAGGGGTGTCCACTGAAGCTTTCTTT.